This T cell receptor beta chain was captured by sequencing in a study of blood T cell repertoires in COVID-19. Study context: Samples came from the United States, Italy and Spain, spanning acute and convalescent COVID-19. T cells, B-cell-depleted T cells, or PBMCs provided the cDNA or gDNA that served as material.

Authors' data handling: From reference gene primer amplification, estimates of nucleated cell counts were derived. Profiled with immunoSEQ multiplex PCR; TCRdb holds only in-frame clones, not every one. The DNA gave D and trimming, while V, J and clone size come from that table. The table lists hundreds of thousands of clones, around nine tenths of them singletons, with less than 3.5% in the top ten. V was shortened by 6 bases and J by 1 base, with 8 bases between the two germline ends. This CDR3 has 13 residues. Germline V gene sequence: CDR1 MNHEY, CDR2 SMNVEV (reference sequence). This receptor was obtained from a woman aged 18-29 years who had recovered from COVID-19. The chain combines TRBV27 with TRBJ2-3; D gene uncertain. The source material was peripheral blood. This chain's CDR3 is CASRLSGTDTQYF. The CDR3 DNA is TGTGCCAGCAGATTAAGCGGCACAGATACGCAGTATTTT.